This TCR beta chain was recovered during a study of radiation and T cells in renal cell carcinoma. The time point is: blood 2 weeks post-SBRT. Indicated treatment: 15 Gy SBRT to primary tumor, nephrectomy 4 weeks later. The patient's renal cell carcinoma had clear cell pathology. The protocol was immunoSEQ multiplex PCR, while the TCRdb copy is restricted to in-frame clones and leaves out a portion. The sample yields some 75,000 clones, about 80% seen once. The V gene end was trimmed by 3 bases and the J gene end by 6 bases; junction bases not matched to a gene: 7. This CDR3 is built from 14 residues. Germline CDR1 reads SGHTA; CDR2 reads FQGNSA.

The chain is built from TRBV7-2 and TRBJ1-1; the match to TRBD1 covers 7 bases. Specimen: blood, collected from a patient whose treatment included radiotherapy and nephrectomy. This TCR came from a man in his 60s with renal cell carcinoma. The CDR3 loop reads CASSLVTGRAEAFF. The CDR3 nucleotides are TGTGCCAGCAGCTTGGTGACAGGGAGGGCTGAAGCTTTCTTT.